This entry lists 11 T cell receptor beta chains sequenced from one sample in a study of cytomegalovirus exposure and HLA in healthy donors (dated by TCRdb to about 2017). Libraries came from the immunoSEQ multiplex PCR assay. TCRdb's version of the immuneACCESS table is confined to in-frame rearrangements and falls short of the full clone set. An unresolved V gene accounts for under half of the shortfall where checked; the remainder is of unknown origin. The sample table holds 110,000 or so clones, of which 70% to 90% were seen once. The ten largest clones represent roughly 2% of the sample. The sample was PBMCs. The receptors derive from a woman aged 25-40 years in good health and CMV-seronegative.

V and J are TRBV11-2 and TRBJ2-7; 15 bases line up with TRBD2. Per germline, CDR1 SGHAT and CDR2 FQNNGV. The CDR3 runs to 16 residues. V shed 1 base and J 2 bases; nucleotides not matched to a gene: 0. This CDR3 is CASSLGTSGGAYEQYF. The CDR3 DNA reads as TGTGCCAGCAGCTTAGGGACTAGCGGGGGGGCCTACGAGCAGTACTTC.

The chain has TRBV7-9 and TRBJ2-2, with 10 nucleotides matching TRBD2. Germline loops: CDR1 SEHNR, CDR2 FQNEAQ (reference sequence). V dropped 5 bases and J dropped 6; count of bases not matched to a gene: 6. CDR3 size: 15 residues. This CDR3 reads CASSKTSGSPGELFF. The CDR3 DNA sequence: TGTGCCAGCAGCAAGACTAGCGGGTCTCCCGGGGAGCTGTTTTTT.

V usage is TRBV19 and J usage is TRBJ1-1; D is possibly TRBD1 (6 bases). Germline loops: CDR1 LNHDA, CDR2 SQIVND (reference sequence). This CDR3 region has 14 residues. Deletions cut 10 bases from V and 1 base from J, with 16 bases between. The CDR3: CATSLTGANTEAFF. The CDR3 region has the DNA TGTGCCACCAGCCTGACAGGTGCGAACACTGAAGCTTTCTTT.

The chain uses TRBV11-3 and TRBJ2-1, with D tentatively TRBD2 (7 bases). The CDR3 is 14 residues long. Trimming shortened V by 4 bases and J by 8 bases, and 15 bases separated the two germline ends. Germline V gene sequence: CDR1 SGHNT, CDR2 YENEEA. The CDR3 protein is CASSSRGAADEQFF. The CDR3 DNA is TGTGCCAGCAGCTCCCGGGGGGCCGCGGATGAGCAGTTCTTC.

The chain is built from TRBV5-6 and TRBJ1-5; a possible D gene is TRBD1 (6 bases). V was cut by 1 base and J by 6 bases, with 17 bases left in between. This CDR3 is built from 16 residues. CDR1 and CDR2 from the germline V gene are SGHDT and YYEEEE. In nucleotides, the CDR3 is TGTGCCAGCAGCTTGAACAGGGACGGAAAAAGTCAGCCCCAGCATTTT. Protein: CASSLNRDGKSQPQHF.

J is TRBJ1-5 and V is TRBV19, with 9 bases identical to TRBD1. The CDR3 has 14 residues. Germline CDR1 reads LNHDA; CDR2 reads SQIVND (reference sequence). J gave up 6 bases and V 5 bases, and 5 bases lay outside the gene matches. The CDR3 nucleotides read TGTGCCAGTAGTGGAACAGGGGGCGGTCAGCCCCAGCATTTT. It specifies CASSGTGGGQPQHF.

The chain uses TRBV14 and TRBJ1-1, with D uncertain. Germline V CDR1 and CDR2: SGHDN, FVKESK. Between the trimmed V and J ends, which lost 4 bases and 4 bases, there was a span of 10 bases. The length of the CDR3 is 13 residues. The CDR3, as DNA: TGTGCCAGCAGCCGGGTACTAGGCACTGAAGCTTTCTTT. Amino acid sequence: CASSRVLGTEAFF.

The V and J genes are TRBV29-1 and TRBJ2-7; 8 nucleotides align to TRBD1. The junction had 13 bases not matched to a gene; V was cut back by 6 bases and J by 6 bases. Germline V gene lookup returns CDR1 SQVTM and CDR2 ANQGSEA. This CDR3 spans 14 amino acids. The CDR3 sequence: CSVHPSTGAGEQYF. The DNA for the CDR3 is TGCAGCGTCCACCCGTCGACAGGGGCGGGCGAGCAGTACTTC.

This chain connects TRBV9 to TRBJ2-1; 9 bases align to TRBD2. The germline V gene has CDR1 SGDLS and CDR2 YYNGEE. V shed 1 base, J shed 8 bases, and the junction held 7 bases outside the gene matches. CDR3 length: 15 amino acids. CDR3 coding DNA: TGTGCCAGCAGCGTATTAGCGGGGGTAGGGGATGAGCAGTTCTTC. The encoded protein is CASSVLAGVGDEQFF.

The rearrangement joins TRBV6-5 to TRBJ1-3; 7 positions match TRBD1. J was trimmed by 8 bases and V by 5 bases; bases with no gene match: 9. There are 14 residues in the CDR3. Germline assignment: CDR1 MNHEY and CDR2 SVGAGI. This CDR3 reads CASSATGRKDTIYF. The CDR3 DNA is TGTGCCAGCAGTGCGACAGGGAGGAAGGACACCATATATTTT.

This chain links TRBV30 with TRBJ2-5, with 13 bases aligning to TRBD2. With 4 bases clipped from V and 0 bases from J, the junction kept 17 bases outside the gene matches. Germline values: CDR1 GTSNPN, CDR2 SVGIG (reference sequence). The CDR3 is 20 amino acids. The CDR3 DNA follows: TGTGCCTGGAAGGGGGAATTAACCGGGACTAGCGGGGCCTACCAAGAGACCCAGTACTTC. It codes for CAWKGELTGTSGAYQETQYF.